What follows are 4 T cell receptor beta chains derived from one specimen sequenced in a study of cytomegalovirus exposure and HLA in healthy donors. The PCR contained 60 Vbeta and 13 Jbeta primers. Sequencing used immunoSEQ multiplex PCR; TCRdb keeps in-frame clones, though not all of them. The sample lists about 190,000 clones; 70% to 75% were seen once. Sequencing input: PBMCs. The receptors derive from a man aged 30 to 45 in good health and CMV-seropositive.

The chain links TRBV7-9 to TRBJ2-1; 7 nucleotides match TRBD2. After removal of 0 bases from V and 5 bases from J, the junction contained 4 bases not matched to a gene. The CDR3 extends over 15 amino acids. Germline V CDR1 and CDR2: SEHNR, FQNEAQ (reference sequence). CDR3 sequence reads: CASSLAHGRDNEQFF. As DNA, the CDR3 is TGTGCCAGCAGCTTAGCACATGGGAGGGACAATGAGCAGTTCTTC.

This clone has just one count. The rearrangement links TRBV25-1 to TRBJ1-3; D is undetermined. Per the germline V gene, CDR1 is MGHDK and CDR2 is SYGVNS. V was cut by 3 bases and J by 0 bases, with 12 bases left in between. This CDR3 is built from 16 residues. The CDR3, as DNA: TGTGCCAGCAGTGACGGGGTCGGTTACTCTGGAAACACCATATATTTT. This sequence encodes CASSDGVGYSGNTIYF.

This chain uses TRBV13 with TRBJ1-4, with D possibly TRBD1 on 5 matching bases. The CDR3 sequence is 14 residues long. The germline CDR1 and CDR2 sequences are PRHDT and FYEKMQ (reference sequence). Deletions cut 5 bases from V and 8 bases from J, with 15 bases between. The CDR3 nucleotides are TGTGCCAGCAGCCTTGCGGGGCTACGGGAAAAACTGTTTTTT. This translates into CASSLAGLREKLFF. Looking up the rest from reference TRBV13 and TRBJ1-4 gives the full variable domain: AAGVIQSPRHLIKEKRETATLKCYPIPRHDTVYWYQQGPGQDPQFLISFYEKMQSDKGSIPDRFSAQQFSDYHSELNMSSLELGDSALYFCASSLAGLREKLFFGSGTQLSVL.

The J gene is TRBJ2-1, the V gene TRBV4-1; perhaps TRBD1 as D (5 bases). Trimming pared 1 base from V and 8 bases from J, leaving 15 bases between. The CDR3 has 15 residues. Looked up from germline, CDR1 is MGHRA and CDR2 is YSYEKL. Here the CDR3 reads CASSQVTSRGDEQFF. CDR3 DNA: TGCGCCAGCAGCCAAGTTACCTCTAGGGGCGATGAGCAGTTCTTC.